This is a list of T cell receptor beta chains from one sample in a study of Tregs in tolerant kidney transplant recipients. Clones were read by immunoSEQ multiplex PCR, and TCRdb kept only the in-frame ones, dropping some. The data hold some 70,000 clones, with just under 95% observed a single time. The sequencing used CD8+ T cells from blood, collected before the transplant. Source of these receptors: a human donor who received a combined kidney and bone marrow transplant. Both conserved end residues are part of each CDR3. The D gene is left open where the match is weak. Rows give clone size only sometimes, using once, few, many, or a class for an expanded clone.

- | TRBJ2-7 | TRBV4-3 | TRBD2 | CASSLAFSGSYEQYF | TGCGCCAGCAGCTTAGCTTTTAGCGGGTCCTACGAGCAGTACTTC
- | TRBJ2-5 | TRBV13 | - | CASSPALLGETQYF | TGTGCCAGCAGCCCAGCGCTTCTTGGGGAGACCCAGTACTTC
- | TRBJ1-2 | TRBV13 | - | CASSSGQTDGYTF | TGTGCCAGCAGCTCAGGACAGACGGATGGCTACACCTTC
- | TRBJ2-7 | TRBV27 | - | CASSLRPRRYEQYF | TGTGCCAGCAGTTTACGGCCGAGGCGCTACGAGCAGTACTTC
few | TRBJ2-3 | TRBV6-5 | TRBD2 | CASRLADTDTQYF | TGTGCCAGCAGACTAGCGGACACAGATACGCAGTATTTT
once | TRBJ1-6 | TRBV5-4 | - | CASSLGAGASYNSPLHF | TGTGCCAGCAGCTTGGGCGCAGGGGCGTCCTATAATTCCCCCCTCCACTTT
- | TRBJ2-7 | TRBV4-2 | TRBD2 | CASRATSGETYEQYF | TGTGCCAGCAGGGCGACTAGCGGAGAAACGTACGAGCAGTACTTC
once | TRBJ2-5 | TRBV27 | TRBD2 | CASSPTLAAETQYF | TGTGCCAGCAGCCCTACTCTAGCGGCAGAGACCCAGTACTTC
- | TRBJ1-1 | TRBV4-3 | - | CASSQARSLNTEAFF | TGCGCCAGCAGCCAAGCGCGGAGCTTGAACACTGAAGCTTTCTTT
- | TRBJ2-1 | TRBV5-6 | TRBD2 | CASSFGGSAYNEQFF | TGTGCCAGCAGCTTCGGGGGGTCCGCATACAATGAGCAGTTCTTC
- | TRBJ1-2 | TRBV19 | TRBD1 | CASSIGQGNYGYTF | TGTGCCAGTAGTATCGGACAGGGTAACTATGGCTACACCTTC
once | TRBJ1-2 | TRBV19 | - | CASSGASRGYEAGYTF | TGTGCCAGTAGTGGGGCTTCGCGGGGATATGAGGCTGGCTACACCTTC
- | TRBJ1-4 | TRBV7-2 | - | CASSLDSRRRGRNEKLFF | TGTGCCAGCAGCTTAGATAGTCGTAGGAGGGGAAGGAACGAAAAACTGTTTTTT
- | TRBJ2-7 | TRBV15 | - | CATSAGAYEQYF | TGTGCCACCAGCGCCGGGGCCTACGAGCAGTACTTC
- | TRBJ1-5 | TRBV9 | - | CASSVGGGNQPQHF | TGTGCCAGCAGCGTAGGAGGTGGCAATCAGCCCCAGCATTTT
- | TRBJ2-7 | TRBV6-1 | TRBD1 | CASSDETGDYEQYF | TGTGCCAGCAGTGACGAGACAGGGGACTACGAGCAGTACTTC
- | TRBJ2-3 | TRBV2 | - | CASSEGGATDTQYF | TGTGCCAGCAGTGAGGGGGGGGCAACAGATACGCAGTATTTT
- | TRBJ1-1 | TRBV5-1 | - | CASSPQARIEAFF | TGCGCCAGCAGCCCCCAGGCCAGAATTGAAGCTTTCTTT
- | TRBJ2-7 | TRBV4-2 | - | CASSQRGGYEQYF | TGTGCCAGCAGCCAGAGAGGGGGCTACGAGCAGTACTTC
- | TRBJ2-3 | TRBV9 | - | CASSFISDTQYF | TGTGCCAGCAGCTTTATATCAGATACGCAGTATTTT
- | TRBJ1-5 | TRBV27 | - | CASSYYSNQPQHF | TGTGCCAGCAGTTACTATAGCAATCAGCCCCAGCATTTT
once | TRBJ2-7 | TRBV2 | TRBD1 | CASSDGQGESNEQYF | TGTGCCAGCAGTGATGGACAGGGGGAATCGAACGAGCAGTACTTC
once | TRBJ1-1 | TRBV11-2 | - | CASSFKGVEAFF | TGTGCCAGCAGCTTTAAGGGGGTGGAAGCTTTCTTT
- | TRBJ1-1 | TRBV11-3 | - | CASSLELGGGLNTEAFF | TGTGCCAGCAGCTTAGAGTTGGGGGGAGGGCTTAACACTGAAGCTTTCTTT
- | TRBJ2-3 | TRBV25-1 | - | CASSETGGHTQYF | TGTGCCAGCAGTGAGACAGGAGGCCATACGCAGTATTTT
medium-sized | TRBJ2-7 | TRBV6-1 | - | CASSKNDGGPAEQYF | TGTGCCAGCAGTAAAAACGATGGGGGCCCCGCCGAGCAGTACTTC